The 4 T cell receptor beta chains given below trace back to one sample, sequenced in a study of control samples from healthy donors and cancer patients. Measured with immunoSEQ multiplex PCR; TCRdb has only the in-frame clones, and not every one. The profile shows approximately 60,000 clones, 91% of them singletons. The sequenced material came from PBMCs. These receptors were collected from a man between 25 and 39 years old with colorectal cancer.

The chain couples TRBV9 to TRBJ1-5, with 9 bases identical to TRBD1. The CDR3 consists of 14 residues. Germline V lookup: CDR1 SGDLS, CDR2 YYNGEE. V shed 4 bases, J shed 7 bases, and the junction held 6 bases outside the gene matches. CDR3 coding DNA: TGTGCCAGCAGCCGTGGACAGGGGCGCCAGCCCCAGCATTTT. Amino acid sequence: CASSRGQGRQPQHF. The variable domain in full, with the rest retrieved from reference TRBV9 and TRBJ1-5, is DSGVTQTPKHLITATGQRVTLRCSPRSGDLSVYWYQQSLDQGLQFLIQYYNGEERAKGNILERFSAQQFPDLHSELNLSSLELGDSALYFCASSRGQGRQPQHFGDGTRLSIL.

V and J are TRBV11-3 and TRBJ2-7; D is undetermined. V was shortened by 5 bases and J by 4 bases, with 9 bases between the two germline ends. The CDR3 has 12 residues. The germline gives CDR1 SGHNT, CDR2 YENEEA. The CDR3 region is CASSRSSYEQYF. CDR3 sequence (DNA): TGTGCCAGCAGCCGTAGTTCGTACGAGCAGTACTTC.

This chain joins TRBV3-1 (or the pseudogene TRBV3-2) and TRBJ2-7; 8 bases agree with TRBD1. The germline gives CDR1 LGHDT, CDR2 YNNKEL (reference sequence). The V gene end was trimmed by 2 bases and the J gene end by 2 bases; junction bases not matched to a gene: 8. The CDR3 has 16 residues. Here the CDR3 DNA reads TGTGCCAGCAGCCAACAGGACAGGGTAAAACCCTACGAGCAGTACTTC. Its translation: CASSQQDRVKPYEQYF.

This chain links TRBV19 with TRBJ1-4; D is unresolved. The CDR3 loop spans 14 amino acids. Germline V gives CDR1 LNHDA, CDR2 SQIVND (reference sequence). V lost 7 bases and J lost 1, with 10 bases in between. For the CDR3, the DNA is TGTGCCAGTACTAAGGGCGGAACTAATGAAAAACTGTTTTTT. Protein product: CASTKGGTNEKLFF.